This is a list of T cell receptor beta chains from one sample in a study of post-analysis software for immune sequencing data. TCRdb re-derived calls from the PCR reads in MiXCR, one entry per CDR3 protein. The sample has 550,000 to 700,000 distinct CDR3 sequences, roughly two fifths seen once; the top ten hold about 1.5%. The sequencing input was blood. The receptors come from a girl aged 10 to 17 with multiple sclerosis. Both conserved end residues are trimmed from each CDR3. The order of the fields is V gene, clone size, J gene, CDR3 protein. Size tells how often a clone was seen (once, few, many) or the class of an expanded clone, and some rows leave it out.

V: TRBV7-9
size: .
J: TRBJ2-1
CDR3: ASSLITSGDNEQF

V: TRBV29-1
size: .
J: TRBJ2-1
CDR3: SVSIISVAYNEQF

V: TRBV11-2
size: .
J: TRBJ2-1
CDR3: ASRRPGTGKNEQF

V: TRBV12-3/TRBV12-4
size: few
J: TRBJ2-7
CDR3: ASRSAASYEQY

V: TRBV12-3/TRBV12-4
size: .
J: TRBJ2-3
CDR3: ASSWDGTDTQY

V: TRBV5-1
size: .
J: TRBJ1-1
CDR3: ASRLGTGGLNTEAF

V: TRBV2
size: .
J: TRBJ1-2
CDR3: ASSPPLASYGYT

V: TRBV4-1
size: .
J: TRBJ2-3
CDR3: ASSQEVAAMDTQY

V: TRBV20-1
size: .
J: TRBJ2-7
CDR3: SARLGVGGSYEQY

V: TRBV30
size: few
J: TRBJ1-2
CDR3: AWSVLYGYT

V: TRBV6-6
size: few
J: TRBJ2-7
CDR3: ASLGGDRESYEQY

V: TRBV5-6
size: .
J: TRBJ2-1
CDR3: ASSLGVGQGRNEQF

V: TRBV7-2
size: .
J: TRBJ2-5
CDR3: ASSLSSGGAGETQY

V: TRBV7-2
size: .
J: TRBJ2-1
CDR3: ASSEEGQLYNEQF

V: TRBV12-3/TRBV12-4
size: few
J: TRBJ1-1
CDR3: ASSSGQRNTEAF

V: TRBV6-5
size: few
J: TRBJ2-5
CDR3: ASSLQGSGRETQY

V: TRBV20-1
size: .
J: TRBJ2-1
CDR3: SATPGAQDNEQF

V: TRBV20-1
size: .
J: TRBJ2-5
CDR3: SALEETQY